Here is one T cell receptor beta chain with its context. The sample holds many counts of this clonotype. Its antigen target is currently unknown. No base quality information exists; no much larger clone differs at one position. The library was generated by 5' RACE. Sequencing was performed on a NextSeq 500. The TCR library protocol attached unique molecular identifiers to individual cDNA molecules to correct for sequencing error and PCR bias. Sequencing covered both TCR alpha and beta chains, and within each sample the abundances of alpha and beta sequences were tightly co-correlated. Per the source publication's procedure: Decombinator V4 was used to annotate the V gene, J gene and CDR3 of the TCR sequences. TCRs were defined as expanded if a significant change between any two time points was detected under a Poisson model with p below 0.0001. TCR abundances were normalised to the total number of TCRs sequenced per sample and were expressed as counts per million. MAIT TCRs were defined by TRAV1-2 paired with TRAJ12, TRAJ20 or TRAJ33, and iNKT TCRs by TRAV10 paired with TRAJ18. VDJdb, accessed 1 November 2021, was searched for CMV, EBV and SARS-CoV-2 annotated TCRs, excluding TCRs annotated for multiple antigens. Starting from the raw public reads, TCRdb applied fastp trimming at Q25, assembled clones with MiXCR and retained in-frame beta chains. When rows share a CDR3 protein, they turn into one entry using the most common DNA and genes. The V and J calls, along with clone size, are taken from TCRdb and not from the paper's own processing. The sample contains under 70,000 distinct CDR3 sequences, about an eighth of them found a single time. The biggest ten clones account for about 9.7% of the sample.

The sample is drawn from a study of early T cells in non-severe SARS-CoV-2 infection (dated by TCRdb to 2020 to 2022). With regard to the full study: Bulk RNA from unsorted whole blood was used for TCR sequencing, so alpha and beta chains could not be paired. Beyond this particular receptor, the publication reports: VDJdb matching was skewed toward anti-spike CD8 responses, so virus-specific expansions were likely underestimated and private and CD4 specificities were missed.

This was a case-control study nested in a cohort of healthcare workers in London, UK, who had nasopharyngeal swab PCR tests and blood samples taken every week. Healthcare workers were recruited between 23 and 31 March 2020, during the week of the UK lockdown, and were followed weekly for up to about 15 weeks. The CDR1 and CDR2 encoded by the germline V gene (reference sequence) are DFQATT and SNEGSKA. The germline V end is reduced by 8 bases and the J end by 0 bases; junction bases left unmatched: 8. Inclusive of the bounding cysteine and phenylalanine, the CDR3 is 14 residues long. Only the CDR3 DNA is retained, 42 bases long and in frame from the first base.

The source is an adult who was a healthcare worker with PCR-confirmed SARS-CoV-2 infection or an uninfected control (not recorded which). Source material: whole blood. The chain is made from TRBV20-1 and TRBJ2-3, with TRBD1 identical over 7 junction bases. This receptor carries the CDR3 CSSRGPFSTDTQYF. The nucleotides are TGCAGTTCGAGGGGGCCCTTTAGCACAGATACGCAGTATTTT.